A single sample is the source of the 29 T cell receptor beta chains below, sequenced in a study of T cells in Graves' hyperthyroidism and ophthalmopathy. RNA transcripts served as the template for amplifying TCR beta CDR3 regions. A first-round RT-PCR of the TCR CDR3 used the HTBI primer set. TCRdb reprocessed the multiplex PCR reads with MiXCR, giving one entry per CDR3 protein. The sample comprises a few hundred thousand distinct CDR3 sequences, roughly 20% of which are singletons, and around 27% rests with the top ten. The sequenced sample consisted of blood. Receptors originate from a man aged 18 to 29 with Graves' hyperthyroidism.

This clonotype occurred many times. The CDR3 sequence is CAWMLPGTGLYGYTF. As DNA, the CDR3 is TGTGCCTGGATGCTTCCCGGGACAGGGTTATATGGCTACACCTTC. The rearrangement links TRBV30 to TRBJ1-2; TRBD1 matches 9 bases. Germline V lookup: CDR1 GTSNPN, CDR2 SVGIG (reference sequence). This CDR3 spans 15 amino acids. The V gene end was trimmed by 4 bases and the J gene end by 5 bases; junction bases not matched to a gene: 11.

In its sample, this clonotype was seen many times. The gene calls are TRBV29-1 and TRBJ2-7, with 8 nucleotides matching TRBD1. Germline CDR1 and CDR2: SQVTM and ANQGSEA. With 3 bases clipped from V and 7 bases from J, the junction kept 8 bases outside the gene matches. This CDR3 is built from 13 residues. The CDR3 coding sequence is TGCAGCGTTGACGGGCAGGGGGCGCGGGAGCAGTACTTC. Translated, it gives CSVDGQGAREQYF.

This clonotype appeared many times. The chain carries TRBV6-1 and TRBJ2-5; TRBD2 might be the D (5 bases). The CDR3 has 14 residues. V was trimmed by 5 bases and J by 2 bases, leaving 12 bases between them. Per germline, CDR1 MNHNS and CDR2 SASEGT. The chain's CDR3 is CASSRVTNQETQYF. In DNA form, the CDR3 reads TGTGCCAGCAGTAGGGTGACTAATCAAGAGACCCAGTACTTC.

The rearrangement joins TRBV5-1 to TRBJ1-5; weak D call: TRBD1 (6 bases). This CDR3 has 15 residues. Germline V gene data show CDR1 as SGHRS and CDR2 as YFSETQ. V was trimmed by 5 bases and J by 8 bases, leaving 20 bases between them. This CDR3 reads CASRFGERGGEPQHF. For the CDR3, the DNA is TGCGCCAGCAGGTTTGGAGAGAGGGGGGGAGAGCCCCAGCATTTT.

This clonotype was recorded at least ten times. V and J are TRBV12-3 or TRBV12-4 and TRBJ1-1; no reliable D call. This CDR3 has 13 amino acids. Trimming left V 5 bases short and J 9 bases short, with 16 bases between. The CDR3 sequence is CASSLHRSAQAFF. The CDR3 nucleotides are TGTGCCAGCAGTCTTCACCGGTCTGCACAAGCTTTCTTT.

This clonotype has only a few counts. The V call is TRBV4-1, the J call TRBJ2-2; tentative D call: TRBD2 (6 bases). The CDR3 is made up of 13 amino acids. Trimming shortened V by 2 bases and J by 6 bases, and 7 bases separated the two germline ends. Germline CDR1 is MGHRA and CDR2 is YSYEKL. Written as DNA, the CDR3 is TGCGCCAGCAGCCAATGGGACTCCGGGGAGCTGTTTTTT. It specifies CASSQWDSGELFF.

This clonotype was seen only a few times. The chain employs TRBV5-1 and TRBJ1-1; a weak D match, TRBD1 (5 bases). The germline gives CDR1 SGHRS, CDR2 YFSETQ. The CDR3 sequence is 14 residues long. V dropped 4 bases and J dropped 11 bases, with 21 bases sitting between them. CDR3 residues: CASSSGTLRRWAFF. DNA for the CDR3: TGCGCCAGCAGCAGCGGGACTCTCCGAAGGTGGGCTTTCTTT.

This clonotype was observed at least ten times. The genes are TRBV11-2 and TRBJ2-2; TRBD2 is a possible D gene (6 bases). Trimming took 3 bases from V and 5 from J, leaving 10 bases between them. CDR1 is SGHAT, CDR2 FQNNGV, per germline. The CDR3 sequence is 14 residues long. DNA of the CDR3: TGTGCCAGCAGCTTTGCGGGGACGACCGGGGAGCTGTTTTTT. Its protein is CASSFAGTTGELFF.

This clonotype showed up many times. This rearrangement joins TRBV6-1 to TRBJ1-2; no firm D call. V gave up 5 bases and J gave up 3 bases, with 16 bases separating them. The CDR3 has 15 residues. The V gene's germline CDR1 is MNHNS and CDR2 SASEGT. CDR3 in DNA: TGTGCCAGCAGTCAAGGAGCGGGGAAGGACTATGGCTACACCTTC. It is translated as CASSQGAGKDYGYTF.

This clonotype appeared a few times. The CDR3 bases are TGTGCCAGCAGTGAAATGAGGGGCTCAACTGAAGCTTTCTTT. It encodes CASSEMRGSTEAFF. This chain connects TRBV6-1 to TRBJ1-1, with D perhaps TRBD1 (5 bases). The CDR3 totals 14 residues. The germline CDR1 and CDR2 sequences are MNHNS and SASEGT. Between the trimmed V and J ends, which lost 2 bases and 5 bases, there was a span of 12 bases.

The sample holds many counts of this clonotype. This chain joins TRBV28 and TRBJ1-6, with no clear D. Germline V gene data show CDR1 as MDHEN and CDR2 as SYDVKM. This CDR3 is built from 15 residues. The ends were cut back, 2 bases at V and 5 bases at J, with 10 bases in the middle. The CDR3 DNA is TGTGCCAGCAGTTTACCAGGAACTGATAATTCACCCCTCCACTTT. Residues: CASSLPGTDNSPLHF.

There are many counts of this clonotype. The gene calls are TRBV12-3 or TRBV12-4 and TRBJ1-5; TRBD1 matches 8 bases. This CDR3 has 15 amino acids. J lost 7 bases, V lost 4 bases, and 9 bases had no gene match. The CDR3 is CASSWGQVGIQPQHF. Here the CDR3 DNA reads TGTGCCAGCAGTTGGGGACAGGTAGGAATCCAGCCCCAGCATTTT.

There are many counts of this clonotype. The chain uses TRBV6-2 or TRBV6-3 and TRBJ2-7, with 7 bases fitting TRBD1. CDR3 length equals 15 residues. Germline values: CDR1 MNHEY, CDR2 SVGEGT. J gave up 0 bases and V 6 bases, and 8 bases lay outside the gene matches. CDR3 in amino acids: CASRPGQLGSYEQYF. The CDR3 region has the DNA TGTGCCAGCAGGCCGGGACAGCTGGGCTCCTACGAGCAGTACTTC.

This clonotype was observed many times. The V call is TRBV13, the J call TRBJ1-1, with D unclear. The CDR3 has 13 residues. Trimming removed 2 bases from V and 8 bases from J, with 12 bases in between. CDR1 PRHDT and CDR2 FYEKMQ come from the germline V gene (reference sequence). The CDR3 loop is CASSLSLTGEAFF. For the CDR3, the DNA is TGTGCCAGCAGCTTATCCCTAACCGGGGAAGCTTTCTTT.

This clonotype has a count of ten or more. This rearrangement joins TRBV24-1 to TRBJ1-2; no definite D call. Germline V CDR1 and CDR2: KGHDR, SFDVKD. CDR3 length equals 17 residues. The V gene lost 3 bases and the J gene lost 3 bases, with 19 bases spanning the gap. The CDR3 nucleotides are TGTGCCACCAGTGATCTCCCCCCGGGAAGGATTGACTATGGCTACACCTTC. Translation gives CATSDLPPGRIDYGYTF.

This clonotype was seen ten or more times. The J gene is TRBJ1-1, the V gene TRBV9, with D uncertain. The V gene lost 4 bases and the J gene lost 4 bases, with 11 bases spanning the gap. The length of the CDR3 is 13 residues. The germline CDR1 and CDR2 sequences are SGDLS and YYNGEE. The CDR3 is CASSTGFRTEAFF. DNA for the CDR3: TGTGCCAGCAGCACTGGGTTTCGCACTGAAGCTTTCTTT.

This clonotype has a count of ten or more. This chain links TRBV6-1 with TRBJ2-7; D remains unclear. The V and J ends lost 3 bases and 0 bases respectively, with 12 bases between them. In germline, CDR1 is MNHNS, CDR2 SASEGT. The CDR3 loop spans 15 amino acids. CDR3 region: CASSDLASSSYEQYF. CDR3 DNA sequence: TGTGCCAGCAGTGATTTAGCTTCTAGCTCCTACGAGCAGTACTTC.

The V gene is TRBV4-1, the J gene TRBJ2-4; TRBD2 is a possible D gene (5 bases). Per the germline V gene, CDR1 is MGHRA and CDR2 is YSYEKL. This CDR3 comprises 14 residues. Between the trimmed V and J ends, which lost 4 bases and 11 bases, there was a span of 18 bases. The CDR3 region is CASSPRGEVLVQYF. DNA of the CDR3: TGCGCCAGCAGCCCCCGGGGAGAGGTCCTCGTTCAGTACTTC.

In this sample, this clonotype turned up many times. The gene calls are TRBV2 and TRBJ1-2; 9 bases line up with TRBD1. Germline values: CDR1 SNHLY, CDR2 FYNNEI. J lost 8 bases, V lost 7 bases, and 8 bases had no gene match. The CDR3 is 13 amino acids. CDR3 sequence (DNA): TGTGCCAGCAAATTGGGACAGGGTCGAGGCTACACCTTC. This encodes CASKLGQGRGYTF.

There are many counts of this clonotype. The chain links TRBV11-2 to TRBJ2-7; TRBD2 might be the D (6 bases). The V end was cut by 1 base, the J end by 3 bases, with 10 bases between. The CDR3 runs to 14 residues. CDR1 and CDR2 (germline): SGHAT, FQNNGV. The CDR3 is CASSLVPGDYEQYF. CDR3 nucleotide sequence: TGTGCCAGCAGCTTAGTACCGGGGGACTACGAGCAGTACTTC.

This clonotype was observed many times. The CDR3 spells CASSFGPFEGEAFF. The CDR3 DNA is TGCGCCAGCAGCTTTGGGCCATTCGAAGGGGAGGCTTTCTTT. The J gene is TRBJ1-1, the V gene TRBV5-1; weak D call: TRBD1 (5 bases). Germline values: CDR1 SGHRS, CDR2 YFSETQ. V dropped 2 bases and J dropped 11 bases, with 19 bases sitting between them. The CDR3 is 14 amino acids.

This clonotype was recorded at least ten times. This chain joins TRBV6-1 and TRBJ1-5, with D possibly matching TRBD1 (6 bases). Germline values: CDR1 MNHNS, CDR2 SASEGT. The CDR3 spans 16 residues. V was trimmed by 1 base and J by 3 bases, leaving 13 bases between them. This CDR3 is CASSEEGGAVNQPQHF. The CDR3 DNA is TGTGCCAGCAGTGAAGAGGGGGGGGCGGTCAATCAGCCCCAGCATTTT.

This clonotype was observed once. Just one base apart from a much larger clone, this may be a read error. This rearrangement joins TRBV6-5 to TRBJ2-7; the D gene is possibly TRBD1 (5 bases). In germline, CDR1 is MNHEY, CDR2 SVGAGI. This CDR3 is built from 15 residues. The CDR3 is CASSFNRNIKYELYF. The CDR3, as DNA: TGTGCCAGCAGTTTTAACAGGAATATTAAGTACGAGCTGTACTTC.

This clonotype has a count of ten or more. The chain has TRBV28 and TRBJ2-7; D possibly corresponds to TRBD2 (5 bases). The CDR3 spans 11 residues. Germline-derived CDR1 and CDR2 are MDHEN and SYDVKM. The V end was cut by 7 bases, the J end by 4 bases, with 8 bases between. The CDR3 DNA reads TGTGCCAGCAATTCGGGATACGAGCAGTACTTC. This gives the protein CASNSGYEQYF. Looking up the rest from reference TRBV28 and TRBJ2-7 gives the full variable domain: DVKVTQSSRYLVKRTGEKVFLECVQDMDHENMFWYRQDPGLGLRLIYFSYDVKMKEKGDIPEGYSVSREKKERFSLILESASTNQTSMYLCASNSGYEQYFGPGTRLTVT.

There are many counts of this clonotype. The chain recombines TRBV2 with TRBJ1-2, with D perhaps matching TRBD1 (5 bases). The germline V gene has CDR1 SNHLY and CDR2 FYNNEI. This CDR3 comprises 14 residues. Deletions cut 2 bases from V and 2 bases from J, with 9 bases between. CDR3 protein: CASSELRQNYGYTF. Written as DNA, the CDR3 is TGTGCCAGCAGTGAATTAAGACAGAACTATGGCTACACCTTC.

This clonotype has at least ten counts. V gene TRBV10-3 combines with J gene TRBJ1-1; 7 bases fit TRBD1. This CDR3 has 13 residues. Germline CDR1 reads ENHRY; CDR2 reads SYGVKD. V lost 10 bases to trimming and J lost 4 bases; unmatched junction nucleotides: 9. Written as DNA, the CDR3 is TGTGCCACCCGGACAGGCCTGAGCACTGAAGCTTTCTTT. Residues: CATRTGLSTEAFF.

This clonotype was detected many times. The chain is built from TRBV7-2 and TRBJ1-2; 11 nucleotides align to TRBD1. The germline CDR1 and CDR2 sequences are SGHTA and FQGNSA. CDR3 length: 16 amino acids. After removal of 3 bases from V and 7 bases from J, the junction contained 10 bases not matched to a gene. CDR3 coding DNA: TGTGCCAGCAGCTTGAGCTCCGGGACAGGGGGTTCTGGCTACACCTTC. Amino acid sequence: CASSLSSGTGGSGYTF.

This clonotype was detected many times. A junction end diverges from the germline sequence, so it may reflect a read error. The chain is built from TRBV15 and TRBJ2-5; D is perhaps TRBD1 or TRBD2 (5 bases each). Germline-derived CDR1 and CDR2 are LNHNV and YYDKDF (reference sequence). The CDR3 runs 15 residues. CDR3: CATSSRDAYQEAQYF. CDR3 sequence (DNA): TGTGCCACCAGCAGTCGGGACGCCTACCAAGAGGCCCAGTACTTC.

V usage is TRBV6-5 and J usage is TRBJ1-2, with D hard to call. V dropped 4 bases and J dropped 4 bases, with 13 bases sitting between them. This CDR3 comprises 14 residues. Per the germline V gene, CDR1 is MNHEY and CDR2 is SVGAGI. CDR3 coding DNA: TGTGCCAGCAGTTCCGCCGGGCGTGTCTATGGCTACACCTTC. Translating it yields CASSSAGRVYGYTF.